This TCR beta chain was captured by sequencing in a study of shared clonotypes between healthy human individuals (TCRdb year 2020). In the study overall: A couple of women and three men aged 18 to 49 years were included in the cohort. Per donor, three plates each were used for CD4 naive and CD4 memory, two for CD8 naive, and one for CD8 memory. Blood TCR repertoires of a handful of healthy adults were deeply sequenced to estimate repertoire size and the extent of clonotype sharing between individuals. Different laboratories and diverse techniques were used to prepare libraries and sequence TCR repertoires, to increase sequencing depth and limit assay-specific biases. Leukapheresis yielded between about 0.85 and 10 billion PBMCs per donor. Points the paper makes about the study in general: Sampling was restricted to blood, and TCR repertoires in tissues likely differ from the TCR repertoires found in blood. Rarefaction of sorted-subset datasets indicated incomplete sequencing despite the large sequencing depth. When a few donors were compared, the shared fraction of clonotypes was roughly 5% for naive CD4, approximately 3.3% for naive CD8, more than 2% for memory CD4, and roughly 0.43% for memory CD8. Compared with non-shared clonotypes, the clonotypes found in all four sorted-subset donors had higher generation probabilities. The small number of donors limited the genetic and exposure-history diversity represented. Naive subsets generally had larger estimated clonotype richness than memory subsets did. Pairwise subsampling led to the expectation that sequencing depth would affect the degree of clonotype sharing among donors.

Using the deep immunoSEQ assay, TCR CDR3 regions were amplified from genomic DNA by multiplex PCR. Extracted genomic DNA from each cell subset was spread evenly across all wells of several immunoSEQ 96-well plates, with each plate serving as a replicate. For sorted subsets, roughly 0.2 ug genomic DNA, equal to tens of thousands of T cell genomes, was loaded into each replicate PCR. The purified libraries were quantified using a Qubit 3.0 fluorometer, sized with a Bioanalyzer 2100, and then quantified again using the KAPA Library Quantification kit. A separate single-read 150-cycle Illumina NextSeq 550 flow cell was used to sequence each immunoSEQ 96-well plate. The authors' pipeline ran thus. The immunoSEQ output contained only junctional sequences without quality scores, so filtering could not match that applied to full-length reads. To assign V/J genes and CDR3, sequences were annotated against IMGT germline references using PyIR, a Python wrapper for IgBLAST v1.9. Any read was removed if the V/J assignment was weak (E-value above 1e-6), the CDR3 was missing, or the read contained stop codons, out-of-frame junctions, or ambiguous translated residues. V3J clonotypes were defined as sequences sharing an identical inferred V gene, J gene, and CDR3 amino acid sequence. The percentage overlap between two repertoires was calculated by dividing the number of shared unique clonotypes by the size of the smaller repertoire. RTK rarefaction, the Chao1 estimator, and Recon v2.1 estimates of unobserved clonotypes were used to assess repertoire richness. Generation probabilities were computed with OLGA for all TCRbeta clonotypes obtained by the gDNA method from a handful of donors. TCRdb limited this immuneACCESS table to in-frame rearrangements with V and J called. A share of clones is missing; checked studies link under half to unresolved V genes, and the rest is unexplained. V, J and clone size were drawn from that table, and D and trimming were deduced from the DNA. The sample table records around 700,000 clones; around 78% of these occur just once. Around 2% of the sample rests with the top ten.

CDR1 and CDR2, looked up from the germline V gene, are MDHEN and SYDVKM. V lost 6 bases and J lost 6 bases; the stretch between them is 9 bases long. The CDR3 spans 12 residues, from the cysteine through the phenylalanine. The CDR3 DNA has 36 bases and is translated from base 1. This clone occurred a few times. It lacks a known antigen. Qualities for individual bases were not recorded, and no much larger clone is one base off. Healthy HIV-negative adults with no recently reported acute infections or vaccinations were included as donors. Only Caucasian adults living in Nashville, Tennessee, USA were represented among the donors. CD4+ T cells were enriched through magnetic negative selection, after which naive cells were positively selected on CD45RA and the remaining negative fraction served as the memory subset. Blood was collected by leukapheresis, and PBMCs were isolated by Ficoll-Histopaque density gradient centrifugation and then cryopreserved in liquid nitrogen vapor phase. Analytical flow cytometry was used to check the purity and quantity of each magnetically sorted T cell population. Each sorted fraction had its genomic DNA isolated and then quantified by UV absorbance on a Nanodrop 2000c.

This TCR was sampled from a woman in her 30s in good health. Sequencing input: memory CD4+ T cells sorted from blood. Per the publication, the cell subset or site label means: CD45RA-negative fraction. Rearrangement joined TRBV28 to TRBJ1-5; perhaps TRBD1 is the D gene, with 5 bases matching. The CDR3 is CASRQDPQPQHF. In nucleotide form, the sequence is TGTGCCAGCAGACAGGACCCTCAGCCCCAGCATTTT.